This T cell receptor (beta chain) was captured by sequencing in a study of T cells in Graves' hyperthyroidism and ophthalmopathy. The CDR3 totals 15 residues. Germline values: CDR1 SGHAT, CDR2 FQNNGV. Trimming removed 0 bases from V and 4 bases from J, with 9 bases in between. This clonotype was recorded at least ten times. Authors of the study amplified TCR beta CDR3 regions from RNA transcripts. In the first-round RT-PCR of the TCR CDR3, the HTBI primer set was used. TCRdb recomputed calls from the multiplex PCR reads with MiXCR, one row per CDR3 protein. The top ten clones hold less than 20% of a sample with about 350,000 distinct CDR3 sequences, approximately 18% of them seen once. The cohort's ophthalmopathy patients, a group with duration under 3 months, had a Clinical Activity Score of at least 3 and a NOSPECS grade of at least 4.

The sequence derives from a woman aged 40-49 years with Graves' ophthalmopathy. The chain carries TRBV11-2 and TRBJ2-2; D uncertain. The sample consisted of blood. CDR3 protein: CASSLEPGRTGELFF. For the CDR3, the DNA is TGTGCCAGCAGCTTAGAGCCCGGGCGCACCGGGGAGCTGTTTTTT.